This T cell receptor (beta chain) was sequenced for a study of blood T cell repertoires in COVID-19. Recruited during active infection, patients (from Seattle) were subsequently followed longitudinally. Clones were sequenced by immunoSEQ multiplex PCR, and TCRdb holds only the in-frame ones, with some missing. The profile shows approximately 230,000 clones, roughly 88% of them singletons. The sequenced material came from peripheral blood. The receptor was derived from a woman aged 30 to 39 with COVID-19, enrolled during active disease.

The CDR3 here is CASSSGGPTEAFF. The CDR3 DNA reads TGCGCCAGCAGCTCGGGGGGCCCCACTGAAGCTTTCTTT. The chain employs TRBV5-1 and TRBJ1-1, with D perhaps TRBD1 (6 bases). Trimming removed 3 bases from V and 4 bases from J, with 10 bases in between. The CDR3 totals 13 residues. Germline CDR1 and CDR2: SGHRS and YFSETQ.